The 7 T cell receptor beta chains given below trace back to one sample, sequenced in a study of T cells in women clearing cervical HPV infection. The method was immunoSEQ multiplex PCR; TCRdb's version includes in-frame clones alone and lacks a portion of them. This repertoire includes fewer than 40,000 clones. Material: blood buffy coat. The receptors originated from a woman aged 18 to 69 with a cervical HPV16 infection that either progressed to CIN3+ or cleared (not recorded which).

In the case of this clone: The CDR3 end lies 3 residues beyond the end of the read and is filled in from the germline J gene. The chain couples TRBV29-1 to TRBJ2-4; 7 bases fit TRBD1. The CDR3 runs 13 residues. The germline gives CDR1 SQVTM, CDR2 ANQGSEA. CDR3 DNA, as far as it was read: TGCAGCGTGGGGGAGACAGGGCTCTATGGT. Protein: CSVGETGLYG. The full CDR3 protein is CSVGETGLYGQYF. Full variable domain (missing parts from reference TRBV29-1 and TRBJ2-4): SAVISQKPSRDICQRGTSLTIQCQVDSQVTMMFWYRQQPGQSLTLIATANQGSEATYESGFVIDKFPISRPNLTFSTLTVSNMSPEDSSIYLCSVGETGLYGQYFGAGTRLSVL.

Worth noting for this clone: The read ends 3 residues before the CDR3 terminus; that terminus is restored from the germline J gene. The chain links TRBV2 to TRBJ1-2; D might be TRBD1 (6 bases). This CDR3 region has 16 residues. Germline lookup yields CDR1 SNHLY and CDR2 FYNNEI. CDR3: CASTASGGPYSYDYTF. The DNA read from the CDR3 is TGTGCCAGCACGGCTAGCGGGGGGCCCTACTCCTACGAC. Complete variable domain (other parts from reference TRBV2 and TRBJ1-2): EPEVTQTPSHQVTQMGQEVILRCVPISNHLYFYWYRQILGQKVEFLVSFYNNEISEKSEIFDDQFSVERPDGSNFTLKIRSTKLEDSAMYFCASTASGGPYSYDYTFGSGTRLTVV.

As for this clone: The CDR3 end falls 3 residues outside the read, so it is completed with the germline J gene. The chain links TRBV20-1 to TRBJ1-2; 9 positions match TRBD1. The CDR3 extends over 16 amino acids. Germline V gene lookup returns CDR1 DFQATT and CDR2 SNEGSKA (reference sequence). Trimming at V came to 6 bases and at J to 7 bases, leaving 18 bases not matched to a gene. The CDR3: CSAKPGTGSRTSGYTF. Partial CDR3 DNA: TGCAGTGCCAAACCCGGGACAGGGAGTAGGACTAGTGGC.

To note about this clone: The read stops 3 residues short of the end of the CDR3; the missing end is completed from the germline J gene. The chain joins TRBV6-2 or TRBV6-3 to TRBJ1-2; 8 nucleotides match TRBD1. This CDR3 has 14 residues. V was clipped by 5 bases and J by 5 bases; unmatched bases: 7. The germline V gene has CDR1 MNHEY and CDR2 SVGEGT. CDR3 loop: CASSGNRGYYGYTF. The DNA read from the CDR3 is TGTGCCAGCAGTGGTAACAGGGGGTATTATGGC.

Note on this clone: One junction end disagrees with the germline gene, perhaps due to a read error. Coverage ceases 3 residues before the CDR3 finishes, and the germline J gene fills in the end. Distinct nucleotide sequences in the sample also encode this CDR3. This chain connects TRBV5-5 to TRBJ1-3; a possible D gene is TRBD1 (6 bases). The CDR3 runs 14 residues. CDR1 and CDR2 (germline): SGHKS, YYEKEE (reference sequence). CDR3 in amino acids: CASSTRGSGNTIYF. The sequenced part of the CDR3 DNA is TGTGCCAGCAGCACAAGGGGGTCTGGAAACACT.

This clone is deemed medium-sized by its frequency. Read data end 3 residues before the CDR3 end; the end is taken from the germline J gene. The genes are TRBV20-1 and TRBJ1-2; D not certain. Germline V gives CDR1 DFQATT, CDR2 SNEGSKA (reference sequence). V was clipped by 2 bases and J by 6 bases, with 13 bases between them. The CDR3 has 13 amino acids. The CDR3 here is CSARSLLADGYTF. The sequenced CDR3 bases are TGCAGTGCTAGATCTCTTCTCGCGGATGGC.

Note on this clone: The CDR3 end falls 3 residues outside the read, so it is completed with the germline J gene. The chain carries TRBV12-3 or TRBV12-4 and TRBJ1-6; 8 positions agree with TRBD1. The CDR3 length is 14 residues. After removal of 4 bases from V and 9 bases from J, the junction contained 5 bases not matched to a gene. CDR3 amino acids: CASSWDRTSSPLHF. The part of the CDR3 DNA that was read is TGTGCCAGCAGTTGGGACAGGACAAGTTCACCC.